These 19 T cell receptor beta chains came from one sample sequenced in a study of blood T cell repertoires in COVID-19. Clones were read by immunoSEQ multiplex PCR, and TCRdb kept only the in-frame ones, dropping some. The sample yields 50,000 or so clones, approximately 90% seen once. Sequencing input: peripheral blood. These receptors were collected from a human donor in a cohort sampled during active COVID-19.

This clone was counted only a few times. The CDR3, as DNA: TGTGCCAGCAGCCAAGTTTCCGGGGGGCCCTATGGCTACACCTTC. Protein: CASSQVSGGPYGYTF. V usage is TRBV16 and J usage is TRBJ1-2; D perhaps matches TRBD1 (6 bases). The V and J ends lost 2 bases and 4 bases respectively, with 14 bases between them. Germline lookup yields CDR1 KGHSY and CDR2 FQNENV. CDR3 length: 15 residues. Based on the CDR3 plus reference TRBV16 and TRBJ1-2, the full variable domain is GEEVAQTPKHLVRGEGQKAKLYCAPIKGHSYVFWYQQVLKNEFKFLISFQNENVFDETGMPKERFSAKCLPNSPCSLEIQATKLEDSAVYFCASSQVSGGPYGYTFGSGTRLTVV.

The CDR3 reads CASSLGWGQVRTEAFF. For the CDR3, the DNA is TGTGCCAGCAGTTTAGGGTGGGGACAGGTGAGGACTGAAGCTTTCTTT. The chain has TRBV27 and TRBJ1-1; 8 bases line up with TRBD1. The CDR3 contains 16 residues. CDR1 is MNHEY, CDR2 SMNVEV, per germline (reference sequence). Trimming at V came to 2 bases and at J to 5 bases, leaving 10 bases not matched to a gene.

This clone was detected only a few times. The rearrangement joins TRBV6-5 to TRBJ2-4; TRBD1 matches at 7 bases. This CDR3 is 13 amino acids long. V was pared by 2 bases and J by 8 bases, with 3 bases of the junction left unmatched. CDR1 and CDR2 (germline): MNHEY, SVGAGI. The CDR3 sequence: CASSYAGGDIQYF. The CDR3 nucleotides are TGTGCCAGCAGTTACGCAGGGGGAGACATTCAGTACTTC.

V is TRBV6-5 and J is TRBJ1-2; no clear D. V was cut by 8 bases and J by 3 bases, with 19 bases left in between. The CDR3 extends over 15 amino acids. Germline V gives CDR1 MNHEY, CDR2 SVGAGI. The CDR3 spells CASHTRTASHYGYTF. The CDR3 DNA reads TGTGCCAGCCATACTCGTACAGCCTCACACTATGGCTACACCTTC.

As regards this clone: The junction departs from the called germline gene at one end, perhaps through a read error. This chain uses TRBV7-8 with TRBJ1-5; no reliable D call. There are 12 residues in the CDR3. The germline gives CDR1 SGHVS, CDR2 FQNEAQ. The CDR3 coding sequence is TGTGCCAGCAGCTTCAGGTATCAGCTCCAGCATTTT. The encoded protein is CASSFRYQLQHF. The full variable domain, its missing parts supplied by reference TRBV7-8 and TRBJ1-5, is GAGVSQSPRYKVAKRGQDVALRCDPISGHVSLFWYQQALGQGPEFLTYFQNEAQLDKSGLPSDRFFAERPEGSVSTLKIQRTQQEDSAVYLCASSFRYQLQHFGDGTRLSIL.

The chain employs TRBV18 and TRBJ2-7; D call uncertain. This CDR3 has 17 residues. Trimming left V 2 bases short and J 1 base short, with 18 bases between. CDR1 is KGHSH, CDR2 LQKENI, per germline. The CDR3 reads CASSPISAVRRSYEQYF. The CDR3 DNA sequence: TGTGCCAGCTCACCAATCTCGGCGGTGAGGCGGTCCTACGAGCAGTACTTC.

The rearrangement uses TRBV28 and TRBJ2-7; D uncertain. Germline V gene sequence: CDR1 MDHEN, CDR2 SYDVKM. The V end was cut by 5 bases, the J end by 3 bases, with 5 bases between. There are 11 residues in the CDR3. The CDR3 loop is CASSNFYEQYF. DNA for the CDR3: TGTGCCAGCAGTAACTTCTACGAGCAGTACTTC. Complete variable domain (other parts from reference TRBV28 and TRBJ2-7): DVKVTQSSRYLVKRTGEKVFLECVQDMDHENMFWYRQDPGLGLRLIYFSYDVKMKEKGDIPEGYSVSREKKERFSLILESASTNQTSMYLCASSNFYEQYFGPGTRLTVT.

The rearrangement links TRBV27 to TRBJ2-2, with D possibly matching TRBD1 (6 bases). Germline values: CDR1 MNHEY, CDR2 SMNVEV (reference sequence). Trimming took 5 bases from V and 1 from J, leaving 14 bases between them. This CDR3 comprises 16 residues. CDR3 protein: CASSTLDRMNTGELFF. The CDR3 DNA is TGTGCCAGCAGTACTCTGGACAGAATGAACACCGGGGAGCTGTTTTTT.

The V gene is TRBV5-1, the J gene TRBJ2-5, with a possible D match to TRBD2 (6 bases). The CDR3 sequence is 15 residues long. CDR1 is SGHRS and CDR2 is YFSETQ in the germline V gene. Trimming removed 0 bases at V and 5 bases at J, with 14 bases between. The CDR3 DNA reads TGCGCCAGCAGCTTGGCCCTGGAGGGAACGGAGACCCAGTACTTC. Amino acid sequence: CASSLALEGTETQYF.

The rearrangement links TRBV7-2 to TRBJ1-6; TRBD1 aligns across 7 bases. CDR3 length equals 15 residues. CDR1 and CDR2 (germline): SGHTA, FQGNSA. After removal of 5 bases from V and 7 bases from J, the junction contained 8 bases not matched to a gene. The DNA for the CDR3 is TGTGCCAGCAGCCCACCACAGGGGTGGAATTCACCCCTCCACTTT. It specifies CASSPPQGWNSPLHF.

The chain joins TRBV5-5 to TRBJ2-6, with 11 positions matching TRBD2. The V segment lost 4 bases and the J segment 1 base; nucleotides outside the gene matches: 4. Germline assignment: CDR1 SGHKS and CDR2 YYEKEE (reference sequence). The CDR3 contains 17 residues. The CDR3 region is CASSPRLAGSGANVLTF. The CDR3 DNA reads as TGTGCCAGCAGCCCACGACTAGCGGGATCTGGGGCCAACGTCCTGACTTTC.

J is TRBJ2-7 and V is TRBV28, with D uncertain. The V end was cut by 8 bases, the J end by 0 bases, with 8 bases between. CDR1 is MDHEN, CDR2 SYDVKM, per germline. CDR3 length: 12 residues. The CDR3 bases are TGTGCCAGCGGCGGATACTCCTACGAGCAGTACTTC. It is translated as CASGGYSYEQYF.

V is TRBV12-5 and J is TRBJ1-5; a weak D match, TRBD1 (6 bases). V was clipped by 11 bases and J by 7 bases, with 24 bases between them. CDR3 length equals 15 residues. CDR1 and CDR2 from the germline V gene are LGHNT and FRNRAP. CDR3 DNA sequence: TGTGCTCGGGGGGGCTTTGGGGGGCGAGAGCAGCCCCAGCATTTT. Translating it yields CARGGFGGREQPQHF. Together with reference TRBV12-5 and TRBJ1-5, the CDR3 gives the full variable domain: DARVTQTPRHKVTEMGQEVTMRCQPILGHNTVFWYRQTMMQGLELLAYFRNRAPLDDSGMPKDRFSAEMPDATLATLKIQPSEPRDSAVYFCARGGFGGREQPQHFGDGTRLSIL.

The rearrangement links TRBV5-6 to TRBJ2-1; 13 bases align to TRBD2. Germline values: CDR1 SGHDT, CDR2 YYEEEE. Losses at the gene ends were 4 bases for V and 13 bases for J; bases not matched to a gene: 8. The CDR3 covers 14 residues. The CDR3 DNA follows: TGTGCCAGCAGCGCAACTAGCGGGGGGGCCCAACAGTTCTTC. Amino acid sequence: CASSATSGGAQQFF.

J is TRBJ2-4 and V is TRBV10-3; D not certain. This CDR3 is 16 amino acids long. Germline CDR1 and CDR2: ENHRY and SYGVKD. Trimming shortened V by 2 bases and J by 0 bases, and 11 bases separated the two germline ends. DNA for the CDR3: TGTGCCATCAGTGAGGCTGTGACTTTAGCCAAAAACATTCAGTACTTC. Protein product: CAISEAVTLAKNIQYF.

The rearrangement joins TRBV29-1 to TRBJ2-2; 8 bases fit TRBD1. V was pared by 3 bases and J by 6 bases, with 9 bases of the junction left unmatched. CDR1 and CDR2 (germline): SQVTM, ANQGSEA. The CDR3 sequence is 15 residues long. The CDR3 sequence: CSVDTQGAFPGELFF. CDR3 sequence (DNA): TGCAGCGTTGACACTCAGGGGGCCTTCCCCGGGGAGCTGTTTTTT.

The chain has TRBV4-1 and TRBJ1-1; D is unresolved. Trimming shortened V by 0 bases and J by 11 bases, and 13 bases separated the two germline ends. Germline V gene sequence: CDR1 MGHRA, CDR2 YSYEKL. CDR3 size: 13 residues. CDR3 region: CASSQDNGHTAFF. The CDR3 DNA reads TGCGCCAGCAGCCAAGATAACGGTCATACCGCTTTCTTT.

This clone was seen a handful of times. This sequence joins TRBV19 and TRBJ1-5; perhaps TRBD1 as D (5 bases). CDR1 and CDR2 from the germline V gene are LNHDA and SQIVND (reference sequence). This CDR3 has 13 residues. V shed 6 bases and J shed 4 bases, with 10 bases lying between them. The chain's CDR3 is CASSPQENQPQHF. CDR3 nucleotide sequence: TGTGCCAGTAGCCCACAGGAAAATCAGCCCCAGCATTTT.

The CDR3 coding sequence is TGTGCCAGCAGTTTAAACAGGGTGGCCGGGGAGCTGTTTTTT. Translation: CASSLNRVAGELFF. The chain carries TRBV27 and TRBJ2-2, with D possibly TRBD1 on 6 matching bases. The V end lost 2 bases, the J end lost 6 bases, and 10 bases lay between the germline ends. The length of the CDR3 is 14 residues. Germline loops: CDR1 MNHEY, CDR2 SMNVEV (reference sequence).